This paragraph covers one T cell receptor beta chain sequence. Its matching antigen is unknown. This sample was included in a study of cytomegalovirus exposure and HLA in healthy donors. Study at large: Researchers previously reported finding about 110 million unique TCR beta sequences from 150 million to 200 million T cells. Study results and limitations: An analysis that was carried out later associated 16,000 or so TCR beta sequences with HLA alleles at 0.05 false discovery rate. Earlier findings revealed that most TCR beta V segments proved productive either about 87% or about 30% of the time. An apparent linkage of common viral pathogens to several of the most significant clusters emerged in a later analysis.

With 60 Vbeta and 13 Jbeta primers, the PCR was carried out. Assay: immunoSEQ multiplex PCR; the TCRdb copy retains only in-frame clones and omits some. Here the sample spans about 98,000 clones, about 80% being singletons. Trimming shortened V by 7 bases and J by 0 bases, and 21 bases separated the two germline ends. The CDR3 runs to 18 residues. From germline, CDR1 is MDHEN and CDR2 SYDVKM. This TCR was sampled from a man aged 18-30 years in good health and CMV-seropositive. V usage is TRBV28 and J usage is TRBJ2-2; D possibly corresponds to TRBD2 (6 bases). The sequencing sample was made of PBMCs. CDR3 nucleotides: TGTGCCAGCATGGGGACTCCATTAACCCATACGAACACCGGGGAGCTGTTTTTT. This gives the protein CASMGTPLTHTNTGELFF.